The 5 T cell receptor beta chains below come from one sample, sequenced in a study of blood T cell repertoires in COVID-19. TCRdb keeps only in-frame clones here, not all; method: immunoSEQ multiplex PCR. The repertoire has about 380,000 clones, roughly four fifths of them found once; the top ten carry 1.1%. Source material: peripheral blood. The receptor set was obtained from a human donor with acute or convalescent COVID-19. The donor label of this sample is uncertain.

This chain connects TRBV5-1 to TRBJ2-1; 13 bases line up with TRBD2. After removal of 3 bases from V and 7 bases from J, the junction contained 10 bases not matched to a gene. Looked up from germline, CDR1 is SGHRS and CDR2 is YFSETQ. The CDR3 consists of 17 residues. In DNA form, the CDR3 reads TGCGCCAGCAGCTCTGACCTACTAGCGGGAGGGCCTAATGAGCAGTTCTTC. Translating it yields CASSSDLLAGGPNEQFF.

V gene TRBV7-2 combines with J gene TRBJ1-2; 7 bases map to TRBD1. Germline loops: CDR1 SGHTA, CDR2 FQGNSA. This CDR3 is built from 14 residues. V was pared by 4 bases and J by 8 bases, with 10 bases of the junction left unmatched. CDR3 residues: CASSSRRGLEGYTF. CDR3 bases: TGTGCCAGCAGCTCAAGGAGGGGGCTCGAGGGCTACACCTTC.

Points on this clone: Other nucleotide sequences in the sample specify the same CDR3. V and J are TRBV5-6 and TRBJ2-2, with D possibly matching TRBD1 (6 bases). The length of the CDR3 is 14 residues. CDR1 is SGHDT, CDR2 YYEEEE, per germline. Trimming stripped 1 base from V and 4 bases from J, with 8 bases between. The CDR3 region has the DNA TGTGCCAGCAGCTTGCAGGGGCGCACCGGGGAGCTGTTTTTT. Translated: CASSLQGRTGELFF.

This chain joins TRBV11-2 and TRBJ2-7, with a possible D match to TRBD1 (5 bases). CDR1 is SGHAT, CDR2 FQNNGV, per germline. The CDR3 is 13 amino acids. V lost 1 base and J 4 bases, leaving 8 bases between the germline ends. The DNA for the CDR3 is TGTGCCAGCAGCTTAGGGACAACATACGAGCAGTACTTC. Amino acids: CASSLGTTYEQYF.

This clone was found once. The chain employs TRBV19 and TRBJ1-4; D perhaps matches TRBD1 (6 bases). This CDR3 spans 17 amino acids. Trimming took off 9 bases at V and 6 bases at J, with 26 bases between the two ends. The V gene's germline CDR1 is LNHDA and CDR2 SQIVND (reference sequence). The CDR3 region has the DNA TGTGCCAGCGGTCTAAGCAGGGGTACTCCGGTCGATGAAAAACTGTTTTTT. Translated: CASGLSRGTPVDEKLFF. The whole variable domain, remainder taken from reference TRBV19 and TRBJ1-4, is DGGITQSPKYLFRKEGQNVTLSCEQNLNHDAMYWYRQDPGQGLRLIYYSQIVNDFQKGDIAEGYSVSREKKESFPLTVTSAQKNPTAFYLCASGLSRGTPVDEKLFFGSGTQLSVL.